This T cell receptor beta chain was obtained from a study of blood T cell repertoires in COVID-19. Whole-study context: The United States, Italy and Spain were the sources of the acute and convalescent COVID-19 samples.

The data were produced by immunoSEQ multiplex PCR, yet TCRdb's version contains in-frame clones alone and is incomplete. Here the sample spans about 240,000 clones, roughly 86% being singletons. Participant-given clinical history determined each cohort assignment. V dropped 4 bases and J dropped 0 bases, with 12 bases sitting between them. The CDR3 has 15 amino acids. Germline V gives CDR1 SGHNT, CDR2 YENEEA. This clonotype originated in a woman in her thirties or forties with acute COVID-19. J is TRBJ1-1 and V is TRBV11-3; D unclear. Sequencing input: PBMCs or T cells enriched from blood (not recorded which). CDR3 DNA: TGTGCCAGCAGCTCCGGAAGACACCTGAACACTGAAGCTTTCTTT. Translating gives CASSSGRHLNTEAFF.